A single sample is the source of the 26 T cell receptor beta chains below, sequenced in a study of a mutant IDH1 vaccine in newly diagnosed glioma listed by TCRdb under 2021. Libraries were made using the immunoSEQ multiplex PCR assay. The immuneACCESS repertoire file appears here via TCRdb, limited to in-frame rearrangements. These files lack a portion of the clones; in checked studies, under half of the deficit traces to unresolved V genes, and the cause of the others is not known. The sample has about 75,000 clones on record, about 91% of them singletons. The ten top clones hold about 0.61% of the sample. What this sample's time point label stands for: week 5, during vaccination. Each vaccine dose was 300 ug of a 20-mer mutant IDH1 peptide in Montanide, given subcutaneously with topical imiquimod. Antigens for these TCRs are unknown. The material sequenced was PBMCs, taken from a glioma patient whose treatment included an IDH1 peptide vaccine. Receptor source: a woman aged 50 to 60 with glioma.

The genes are TRBV5-8 and TRBJ2-5; TRBD2 is a possible D gene (6 bases). Germline CDR1 SGHTS, CDR2 YDEGEE. V was clipped by 5 bases and J by 4 bases, with 18 bases between them. The CDR3 is 15 amino acids. The DNA of the CDR3 is TGTGCCAGCAGTGTGAGGACCCTCGGGGGAGAGACCCAGTACTTC. Residues: CASSVRTLGGETQYF. Complete variable domain (other parts from reference TRBV5-8 and TRBJ2-5): EAGVTQSPTHLIKTRGQQATLRCSPISGHTSVYWYQQALGLGLQFLLWYDEGEERNRGNFPPRFSGRQFPNYSSELNVNALELEDSALYLCASSVRTLGGETQYFGPGTRLLVL.

CDR3 residues: CATSGLPGLAGYEQYF. The CDR3 region has the DNA TGTGCCACCAGCGGCCTTCCGGGACTAGCGGGCTACGAGCAGTACTTC. V is TRBV15 and J is TRBJ2-7; 12 bases map to TRBD2. V was clipped by 5 bases and J by 3 bases; unmatched bases: 8. The CDR3 sequence is 16 residues long. Germline loops: CDR1 LNHNV, CDR2 YYDKDF (reference sequence).

This clone was picked up one time. The V and J genes are TRBV2 and TRBJ1-2; 7 nucleotides agree with TRBD1. CDR1 SNHLY and CDR2 FYNNEI come from the germline V gene. There are 16 residues in the CDR3. V lost 6 bases, J lost 2 bases, and 12 bases stayed unmatched. CDR3 DNA sequence: TGTGCCAGCAGCGACCCCGGACAGGCATTGAACTATGGCTACACCTTC. It specifies CASSDPGQALNYGYTF.

The chain uses TRBV10-3 and TRBJ2-2; 11 nucleotides line up with TRBD1. The germline gives CDR1 ENHRY, CDR2 SYGVKD. V lost 7 bases, J lost 4 bases, and 8 bases stayed unmatched. The CDR3 has 16 amino acids. As DNA, the CDR3 is TGTGCCATCATGGGGACAGGGGGGATAGGCACCGGGGAGCTGTTTTTT. This codes for CAIMGTGGIGTGELFF.

The CDR3 loop reads CASSDAAGGGSYEQYF. The CDR3 DNA reads as TGTGCCAGCAGCGACGCAGCGGGAGGGGGTTCCTACGAGCAGTACTTC. The rearrangement uses TRBV9 and TRBJ2-7; 10 bases agree with TRBD2. The length of the CDR3 is 16 residues. V lost 3 bases and J lost 1; bases outside the gene matches: 7. CDR1 and CDR2 (germline): SGDLS, YYNGEE.

The chain uses TRBV30 and TRBJ2-3; perhaps TRBD2 as D (6 bases). The CDR3 contains 14 residues. Looked up from germline, CDR1 is GTSNPN and CDR2 is SVGIG (reference sequence). Between the trimmed V and J ends, which lost 3 bases and 5 bases, there was a span of 15 bases. As DNA, the CDR3 is TGTGCCTGGAGGGGACTTAGCCCACAAGATACGCAGTATTTT. Amino acid sequence: CAWRGLSPQDTQYF.

V gene TRBV18 combines with J gene TRBJ2-7, with 10 bases identical to TRBD1. Per the germline V gene, CDR1 is KGHSH and CDR2 is LQKENI. Germline trimming cut 6 bases from V and 4 bases from J; bases unmatched to any gene: 3. The CDR3 spans 13 residues. The CDR3 coding sequence is TGTGCCAGCTCCCGGGACAGGGGATACGAGCAGTACTTC. Its translation: CASSRDRGYEQYF.

This chain uses TRBV7-8 with TRBJ2-7, with D perhaps matching TRBD1 or TRBD2 (5 bases each). V lost 4 bases and J 0 bases, leaving 16 bases between the germline ends. The germline gives CDR1 SGHVS, CDR2 FQNEAQ. The CDR3 extends over 16 amino acids. This CDR3 reads CASSSSNRGLSYEQYF. CDR3 nucleotides: TGTGCCAGCAGCTCCAGCAATCGGGGCCTCTCCTACGAGCAGTACTTC.

Turning to this clone: The same CDR3 arises from other DNA sequences in this sample as well. The V and J genes are TRBV29-1 and TRBJ1-1; D is possibly TRBD1 (5 bases). Trimming shortened V by 3 bases and J by 1 base, and 6 bases separated the two germline ends. This CDR3 has 12 residues. Germline assignment: CDR1 SQVTM and CDR2 ANQGSEA. CDR3: CSVEGRNTEAFF. The CDR3 DNA is TGCAGCGTTGAGGGACGGAACACTGAAGCTTTCTTT.

Regarding this clone: The junction and the germline gene differ at one end; a read error may be behind it. This chain uses TRBV27 with TRBJ2-1; 11 bases map to TRBD2. CDR1 and CDR2 (germline): MNHEY, SMNVEV (reference sequence). The CDR3 length is 17 residues. Here the CDR3 reads CASSSRRGRGLAGGPIF. The CDR3 nucleotides read TGTGCCAGCAGTTCGAGACGGGGCAGGGGCTTAGCGGGAGGGCCGATCTTC.

The rearrangement uses TRBV28 and TRBJ2-7; TRBD2 matches 8 bases. CDR1 MDHEN and CDR2 SYDVKM come from the germline V gene. The CDR3 covers 14 residues. V was pared by 7 bases and J by 6 bases, with 11 bases of the junction left unmatched. DNA for the CDR3: TGTGCCAGCACCACCGTAAGCGGGAGCCGCGAGCAGTACTTC. Encoded protein: CASTTVSGSREQYF.

This clone was observed a few times. The chain joins TRBV7-6 to TRBJ1-1, with TRBD1 identical over 12 bases. The CDR3 consists of 15 residues. CDR1 is SGHVS and CDR2 is FNYEAQ in the germline V gene. J was trimmed by 3 bases and V by 3 bases; bases with no gene match: 2. The DNA for the CDR3 is TGTGCCAGCAGCTTGGGACAGGGGGCGGACACTGAAGCTTTCTTT. Translation: CASSLGQGADTEAFF. The entire variable domain, with the rest obtained from reference TRBV7-6 and TRBJ1-1, is as follows: GAGVSQSPRYKVTKRGQDVALRCDPISGHVSLYWYRQALGQGPEFLTYFNYEAQQDKSGLPNDRFSAERPEGSISTLTIQRTEQRDSAMYRCASSLGQGADTEAFFGQGTRLTVV.

A single count supports this clone. CDR3 sequence (DNA): TGCAGCGTCACCGGGACTAGCGGGAGTTCAGATACGCAGTATTTT. This translates into CSVTGTSGSSDTQYF. The chain carries TRBV29-1 and TRBJ2-3, with TRBD2 matching 14 bases. V was pared by 6 bases and J by 4 bases, with 6 bases of the junction left unmatched. This CDR3 contains 15 residues. CDR1 and CDR2 (germline): SQVTM, ANQGSEA.

The V and J genes are TRBV2 and TRBJ1-2; D call uncertain. Germline V gene sequence: CDR1 SNHLY, CDR2 FYNNEI. The CDR3 has 17 residues. The V and J ends lost 5 bases and 0 bases respectively, with 19 bases between them. The CDR3 reads CASSSSDKALANYGYTF. CDR3 bases: TGTGCCAGCAGTAGTTCCGACAAGGCCCTAGCTAACTATGGCTACACCTTC.

This rearrangement joins TRBV11-2 to TRBJ2-7; D may correspond to TRBD1 or TRBD2 (5 bases each). CDR1 SGHAT and CDR2 FQNNGV come from the germline V gene. CDR3 length: 15 residues. V lost 5 bases and J 5 bases, leaving 19 bases between the germline ends. Here the CDR3 DNA reads TGTGCCAGCAGCCCATCGGGGACCCCGCGGGACGAGCAGTACTTC. Residues: CASSPSGTPRDEQYF.

This chain joins TRBV7-9 and TRBJ2-3; TRBD1 might be the D (5 bases). Germline assignment: CDR1 SEHNR and CDR2 FQNEAQ (reference sequence). The CDR3 consists of 15 residues. V lost 3 bases and J 2 bases, leaving 12 bases between the germline ends. For the CDR3, the DNA is TGTGCCAGCAGCTTCCAGGGTTCCCACACAGATACGCAGTATTTT. It yields the protein CASSFQGSHTDTQYF.

CDR3 residues: CASSPPNQGTRQPQHF. CDR3 nucleotides: TGTGCCAGCTCACCACCAAATCAGGGAACGCGTCAGCCCCAGCATTTT. The chain uses TRBV18 and TRBJ1-5, with D maybe TRBD1 (5 bases). The CDR3 length is 16 residues. Looked up from germline, CDR1 is KGHSH and CDR2 is LQKENI. V lost 0 bases and J lost 6, with 15 bases in between.

DNA of the CDR3: TGTGCCAGCAGCCCGAGGTCGGGATCGATGAACACTGAAGCTTTCTTT. Protein sequence: CASSPRSGSMNTEAFF. The chain joins TRBV11-1 to TRBJ1-1, with D unclear. V was pared by 5 bases and J by 0 bases, with 16 bases between. The CDR3 consists of 16 residues. Germline CDR1 is SGHAT and CDR2 is FQDESV (reference sequence).

V is TRBV11-2 and J is TRBJ1-3; 9 positions match TRBD1. V trimming: 4 bases; J trimming: 7 bases; junction bases outside the gene matches: 2. CDR1 SGHAT and CDR2 FQNNGV come from the germline V gene. The CDR3 extends over 13 amino acids. The CDR3 loop reads CASSSDRGNTIYF. CDR3 nucleotides: TGTGCCAGCAGCTCAGACAGGGGGAACACCATATATTTT.

This chain links TRBV28 with TRBJ1-1, with D unclear. Trimming pared 2 bases from V and 11 bases from J, leaving 18 bases between. Per the germline V gene, CDR1 is MDHEN and CDR2 is SYDVKM. This CDR3 comprises 14 residues. The CDR3, as DNA: TGTGCCAGCAGTTTAGCGTTGACGCCCCCGGAGGCTTTCTTT. Protein: CASSLALTPPEAFF.

The rearrangement links TRBV28 to TRBJ2-1, with a weak D call TRBD2 (6 bases). Germline-derived CDR1 and CDR2 are MDHEN and SYDVKM. Trimming pared 3 bases from V and 6 bases from J, leaving 12 bases between. The CDR3 covers 14 residues. CDR3: CASSFLPGGNEQFF. The DNA of the CDR3 is TGTGCCAGCAGTTTCTTACCCGGGGGCAATGAGCAGTTCTTC.

The chain is built from TRBV9 and TRBJ2-3; D unclear. This CDR3 comprises 11 residues. V lost 3 bases, J lost 4 bases, and 3 bases lay in between. Germline V gene data show CDR1 as SGDLS and CDR2 as YYNGEE. The CDR3, as DNA: TGTGCCAGCAGCGGGTCAGATACGCAGTATTTT. Translating gives CASSGSDTQYF.

The chain couples TRBV6-6 to TRBJ2-7; 11 bases are a match to TRBD2. CDR1 and CDR2 from the germline V gene are MNHNY and SVGAGI (reference sequence). This CDR3 region has 13 residues. After removal of 9 bases from V and 1 base from J, the junction contained 2 bases not matched to a gene. The CDR3, as DNA: TGTGCCAGTGGGACTAGCGGTTCCTACGAGCAGTACTTC. Amino acid sequence: CASGTSGSYEQYF.

J is TRBJ1-2 and V is TRBV2; no firm D call. V was shortened by 6 bases and J by 2 bases, with 7 bases between the two germline ends. The CDR3 spans 12 residues. CDR1 and CDR2 from the germline V gene are SNHLY and FYNNEI. The CDR3 sequence is CASRGQNYGYTF. The CDR3 DNA is TGTGCCAGCAGAGGGCAGAACTATGGCTACACCTTC.

The chain employs TRBV28 and TRBJ1-5, with 7 bases matching TRBD1. Germline V CDR1 and CDR2: MDHEN, SYDVKM. CDR3 length: 14 amino acids. V shed 6 bases and J 5 bases; nucleotides not matched to a gene: 7. CDR3 sequence reads: CASSPGGGHQPQHF. CDR3 sequence (DNA): TGTGCCAGCAGCCCTGGAGGGGGCCATCAGCCCCAGCATTTT.

The rearrangement uses TRBV19 and TRBJ1-6; 12 positions match TRBD1. The germline V gene has CDR1 LNHDA and CDR2 SQIVND (reference sequence). Trimming at V came to 3 bases and at J to 9 bases, leaving 6 bases not matched to a gene. The CDR3 totals 16 residues. The CDR3 region is CASSIQGQGASSPLHF. CDR3 nucleotide sequence: TGTGCCAGTAGTATCCAGGGACAGGGGGCAAGTTCACCCCTCCACTTT.